One TCR beta chain is described in this entry. Its antigen is unidentified. With a much larger clone just one base away, this may be a read error. The sample originates from a study of tumor and adjacent non-tumor tissue in lung cancer. The library came from three nested PCR rounds adapted from ARM-PCR protocols. TCRdb independently ran MiXCR on the multiplex PCR reads; one entry per CDR3 protein. Of tens of thousands of distinct CDR3 sequences in the sample, approximately 65% were seen once. There are 14 residues in the CDR3. CDR1 is MDHEN, CDR2 SYDVKM, per germline. The V end lost 7 bases, the J end lost 4 bases, and 16 bases lay between the germline ends. The template was RNA from unsorted bulk tissue. Study-level points and caveats: Significantly higher TCR diversity was found in tumor than normal lung. Top 100 clones took a larger repertoire share in normal lung.

The sequenced material came from lung tumor tissue. The rearrangement links TRBV28 to TRBJ2-5; D possibly matches TRBD1 or TRBD2 (6 bases each). This TCR derives from a man in his 60s with non-small cell lung cancer. CDR3 region: CASMGGGNGETQYF. The CDR3 nucleotides are TGTGCCAGCATGGGGGGCGGGAATGGAGAGACCCAGTACTTC.